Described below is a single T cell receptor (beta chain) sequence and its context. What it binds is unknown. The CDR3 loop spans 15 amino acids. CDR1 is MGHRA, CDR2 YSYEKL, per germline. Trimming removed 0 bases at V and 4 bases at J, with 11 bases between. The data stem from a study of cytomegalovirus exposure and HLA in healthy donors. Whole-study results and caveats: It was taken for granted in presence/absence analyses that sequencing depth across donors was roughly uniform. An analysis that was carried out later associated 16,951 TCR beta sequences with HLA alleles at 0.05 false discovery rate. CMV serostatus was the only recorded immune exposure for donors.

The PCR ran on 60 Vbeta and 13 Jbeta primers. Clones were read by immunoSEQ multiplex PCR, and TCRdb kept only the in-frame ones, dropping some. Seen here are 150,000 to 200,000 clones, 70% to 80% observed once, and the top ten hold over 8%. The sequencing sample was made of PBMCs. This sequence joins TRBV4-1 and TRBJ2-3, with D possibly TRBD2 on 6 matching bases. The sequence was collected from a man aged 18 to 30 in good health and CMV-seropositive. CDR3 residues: CASSQDGQRADTQYF. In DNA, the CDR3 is TGCGCCAGCAGCCAAGATGGGCAGCGGGCAGATACGCAGTATTTT.